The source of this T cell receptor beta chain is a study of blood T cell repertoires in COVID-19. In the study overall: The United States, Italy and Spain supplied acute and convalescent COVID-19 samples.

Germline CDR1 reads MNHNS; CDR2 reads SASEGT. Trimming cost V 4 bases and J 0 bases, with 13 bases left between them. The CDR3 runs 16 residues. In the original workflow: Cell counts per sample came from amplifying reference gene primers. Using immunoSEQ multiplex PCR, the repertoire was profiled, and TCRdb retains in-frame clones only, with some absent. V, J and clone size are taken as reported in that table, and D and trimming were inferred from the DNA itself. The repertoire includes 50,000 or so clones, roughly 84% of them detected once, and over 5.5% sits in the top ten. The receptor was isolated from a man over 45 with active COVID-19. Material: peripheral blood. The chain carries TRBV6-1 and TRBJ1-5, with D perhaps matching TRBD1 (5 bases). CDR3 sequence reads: CASSVRGAPSNQPQHF. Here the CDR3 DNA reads TGTGCCAGCAGTGTCCGTGGGGCCCCTAGCAATCAGCCCCAGCATTTT.